The clone carrying this T cell receptor (beta chain) turned up a few times. Germline loops: CDR1 DFQATT, CDR2 SNEGSKA (reference sequence). The CDR3 has 16 residues. Trimming pared 1 base from V and 2 bases from J, leaving 17 bases between. This entry belongs to a study of early T cells in non-severe SARS-CoV-2 infection. TCRdb re-called the 5' RACE reads through MiXCR, storing one row per CDR3 protein. Seen here are about 64,000 distinct CDR3 sequences, less than 20% observed once, and the top ten hold 8% to 10%. The receptor's source is an adult who was a healthcare worker with PCR-confirmed SARS-CoV-2 infection or an uninfected control (not recorded which). This sample comprised whole blood, obtained at baseline. The chain carries TRBV20-1 and TRBJ2-5; D not certain. The CDR3 region has the DNA TGCAGTGCTAGAGTCCCCCCACCGGCGCAGCAAGAGACCCAGTACTTC. Translation gives CSARVPPPAQQETQYF.